This T cell receptor beta chain was sequenced in a study of T cells in localized non-small cell lung cancer. Generated by immunoSEQ multiplex PCR, the TCRdb table keeps only in-frame clones and is missing some. Counted here are about 15,000 clones, 90% occurring once; the ten biggest clones make up roughly 1.2%. This clone was seen a handful of times. Germline V gene sequence: CDR1 SGHNT, CDR2 YYREEE (reference sequence). This CDR3 is 15 amino acids long. Between the trimmed V and J ends, which lost 4 bases and 9 bases, there was a span of 23 bases. V gene TRBV5-4 combines with J gene TRBJ2-7, with D maybe TRBD2 (7 bases). The receptor was derived from a woman aged 35-75 years with stage III lung adenocarcinoma. The material sequenced was peripheral blood mononuclear cells, taken before any cancer treatment. The CDR3 DNA is TGTGCCAGCAGCGAGGGGGGGGCAGGTACGCGGCGGCAGTACTTC. Translating gives CASSEGGAGTRRQYF.